This T cell receptor beta chain was obtained from a study of blood T cell repertoires in COVID-19. Study in general: The analysed material was cDNA or gDNA that came from T cells, B-cell-depleted T cells, or PBMCs.

TCRdb keeps only in-frame clones here, not all; method: immunoSEQ multiplex PCR. This sample has about 300,000 clones, with roughly 91% found just once. The TCR comes from a woman in her twenties or thirties with COVID-19, enrolled during active disease. The sample consisted of peripheral blood.

DNA of the CDR3: TGTGCCAGCTCACCTTCGACAGGTGAAGGTTTCGAGCAGTACTTC. This translates into CASSPSTGEGFEQYF. J is TRBJ2-7 and V is TRBV18, with a weak D call TRBD1 (6 bases). CDR1 and CDR2 (germline): KGHSH, LQKENI. Trimming pared 3 bases from V and 6 bases from J, leaving 18 bases between. The CDR3 spans 15 residues. Filled out from reference TRBV18 and TRBJ2-7, the complete variable domain reads NAGVMQNPRHLVRRRGQEARLRCSPMKGHSHVYWYRQLPEEGLKFMVYLQKENIIDESGMPKERFSAEFPKEGPSILRIQQVVRGDSAAYFCASSPSTGEGFEQYFGPGTRLTVT.